Detailed here is one T cell receptor beta chain. The record originates from a study of CDR3 diversity in severe acne. TCRdb analysed the PCR reads with MiXCR anew, one entry per CDR3 protein. The sample includes roughly 100,000 distinct CDR3 sequences, approximately 47% of them seen just once. Looked up from germline, CDR1 is SGHAT and CDR2 is FQNNGV. V dropped 5 bases and J dropped 3; count of bases not matched to a gene: 9. The CDR3 has 17 residues. Sample: blood. The receptor's source is a male donor with acne. This sequence joins TRBV11-2 and TRBJ2-7; 14 positions match TRBD2. This CDR3 is CASSTSSGTSGSYEQYF. CDR3 nucleotides: TGTGCCAGCAGCACGAGTTCCGGGACTAGCGGGAGCTACGAGCAGTACTTC.